This T cell receptor (beta chain) was captured in a study of cytomegalovirus exposure and HLA in healthy donors. Across the study: The 120 validation repertoires used the same platform as the roughly 670 first-cohort repertoires (as reported by a later analysis). The study, taken as a whole, reports: According to a later analysis, TCR clusters from the first cohort tended to co-occur in the 100 to 150 validation repertoires. There were some public TCRs occurring in many donors, but most TCR sequences were rare.

Generated by immunoSEQ multiplex PCR, the TCRdb table keeps only in-frame clones and is missing some. Found here are under 80,000 clones, 89% of them singletons; the top ten hold more than 1%. The donors were members of the validation cohort, which comprised about 120 subjects and was separate from the first cohort of fewer than 700 subjects. Worth noting for this clone: The antigen is unknown.

This sequence originates from a young woman in good health and CMV-seronegative. Material: PBMCs.

CDR3 nucleotides: TGTGCCAGCAGTCCGGGACAGGGAACCGGGGAGCTGTTTTTT. It codes for CASSPGQGTGELFF. J is TRBJ2-2 and V is TRBV28; 9 bases line up with TRBD1. Looked up from germline, CDR1 is MDHEN and CDR2 is SYDVKM. The V segment lost 5 bases and the J segment 5 bases; nucleotides outside the gene matches: 3. The CDR3 contains 14 residues.